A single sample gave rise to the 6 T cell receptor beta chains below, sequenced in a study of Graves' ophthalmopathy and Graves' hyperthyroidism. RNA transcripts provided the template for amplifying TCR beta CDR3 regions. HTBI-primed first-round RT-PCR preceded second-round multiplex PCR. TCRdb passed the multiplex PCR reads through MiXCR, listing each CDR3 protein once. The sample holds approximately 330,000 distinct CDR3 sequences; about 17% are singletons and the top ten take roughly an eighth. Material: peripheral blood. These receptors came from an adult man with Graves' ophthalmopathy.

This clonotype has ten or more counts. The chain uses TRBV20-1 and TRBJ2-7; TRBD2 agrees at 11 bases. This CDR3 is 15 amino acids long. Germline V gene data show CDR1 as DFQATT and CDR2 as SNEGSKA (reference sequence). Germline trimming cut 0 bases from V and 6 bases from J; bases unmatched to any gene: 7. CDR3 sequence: CSARDWASGRTEQYF. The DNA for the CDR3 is TGCAGTGCTAGAGATTGGGCTAGCGGGAGGACCGAGCAGTACTTC.

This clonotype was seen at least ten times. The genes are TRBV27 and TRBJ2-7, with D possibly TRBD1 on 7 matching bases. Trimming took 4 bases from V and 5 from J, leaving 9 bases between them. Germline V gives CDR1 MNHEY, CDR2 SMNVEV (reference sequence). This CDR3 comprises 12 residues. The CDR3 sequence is CASSSGGNEQYF. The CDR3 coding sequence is TGTGCCAGCAGTTCAGGGGGGAACGAGCAGTACTTC.

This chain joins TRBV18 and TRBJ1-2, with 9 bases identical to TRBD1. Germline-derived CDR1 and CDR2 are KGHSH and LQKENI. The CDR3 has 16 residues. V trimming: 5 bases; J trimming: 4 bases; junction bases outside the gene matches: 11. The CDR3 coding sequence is TGTGCCAGCTCAAATCCGGGACAGGGAATTCGCTATGGCTACACCTTC. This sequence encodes CASSNPGQGIRYGYTF.

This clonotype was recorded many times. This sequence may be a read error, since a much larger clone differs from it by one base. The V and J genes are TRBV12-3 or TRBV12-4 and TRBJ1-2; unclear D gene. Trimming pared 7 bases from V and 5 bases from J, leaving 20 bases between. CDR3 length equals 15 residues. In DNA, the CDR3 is TGTGCCAGCATCTCGGACGCGGCCCTTAGGTATGGCTACACCTTC. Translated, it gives CASISDAALRYGYTF.

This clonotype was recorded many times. The CDR3 DNA sequence: TGTGCCAGCAGGCAATTCCGGGACAGTTATCAGCCCCAGCATTTT. Amino acids: CASRQFRDSYQPQHF. This chain connects TRBV2 to TRBJ1-5; 7 nucleotides match TRBD1. This CDR3 spans 15 amino acids. CDR1 is SNHLY and CDR2 is FYNNEI in the germline V gene. After removal of 6 bases from V and 5 bases from J, the junction contained 10 bases not matched to a gene. Together with reference TRBV2 and TRBJ1-5, the CDR3 gives the full variable domain: EPEVTQTPSHQVTQMGQEVILRCVPISNHLYFYWYRQILGQKVEFLVSFYNNEISEKSEIFDDQFSVERPDGSNFTLKIRSTKLEDSAMYFCASRQFRDSYQPQHFGDGTRLSIL.

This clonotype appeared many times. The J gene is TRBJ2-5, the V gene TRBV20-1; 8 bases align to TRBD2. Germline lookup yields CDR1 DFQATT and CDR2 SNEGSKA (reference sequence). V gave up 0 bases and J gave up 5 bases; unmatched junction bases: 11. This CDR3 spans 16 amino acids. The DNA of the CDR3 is TGCAGTGCTAGAGATGCTACGGGGGGGCTAATGGAGACCCAGTACTTC. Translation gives CSARDATGGLMETQYF.